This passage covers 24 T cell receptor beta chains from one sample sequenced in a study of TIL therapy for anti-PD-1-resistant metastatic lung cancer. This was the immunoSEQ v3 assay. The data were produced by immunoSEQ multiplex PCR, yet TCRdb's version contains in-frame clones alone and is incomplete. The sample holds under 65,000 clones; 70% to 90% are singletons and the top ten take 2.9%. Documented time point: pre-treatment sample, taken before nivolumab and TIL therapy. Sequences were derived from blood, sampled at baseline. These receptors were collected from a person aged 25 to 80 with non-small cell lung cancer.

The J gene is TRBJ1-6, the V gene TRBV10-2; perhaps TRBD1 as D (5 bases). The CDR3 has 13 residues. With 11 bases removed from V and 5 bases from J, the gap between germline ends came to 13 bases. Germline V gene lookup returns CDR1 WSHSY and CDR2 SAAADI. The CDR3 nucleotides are TGCGCCGCCAGGGACGGGAATAATTCACCCCTCCACTTT. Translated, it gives CAARDGNNSPLHF.

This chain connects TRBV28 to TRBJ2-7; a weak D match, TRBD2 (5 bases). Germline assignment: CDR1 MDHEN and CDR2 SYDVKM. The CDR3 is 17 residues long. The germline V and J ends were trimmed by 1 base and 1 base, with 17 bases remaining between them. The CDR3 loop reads CASSLFPLKTGSYEQYF. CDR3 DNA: TGTGCCAGCAGTTTATTTCCATTGAAGACGGGATCCTACGAGCAGTACTTC.

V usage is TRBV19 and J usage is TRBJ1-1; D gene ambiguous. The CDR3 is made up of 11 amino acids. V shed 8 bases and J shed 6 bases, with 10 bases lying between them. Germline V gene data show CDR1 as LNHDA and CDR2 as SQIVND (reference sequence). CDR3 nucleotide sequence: TGTGCCAGTCGCCAGAGATCTGAAGCTTTCTTT. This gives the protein CASRQRSEAFF.

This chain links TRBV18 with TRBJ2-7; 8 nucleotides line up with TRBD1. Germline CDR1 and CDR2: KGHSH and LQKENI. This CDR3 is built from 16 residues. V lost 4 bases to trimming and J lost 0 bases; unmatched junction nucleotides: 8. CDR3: CASSLQGGIASYEQYF. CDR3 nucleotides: TGTGCCAGCTCACTACAGGGGGGCATAGCCTCCTACGAGCAGTACTTC.

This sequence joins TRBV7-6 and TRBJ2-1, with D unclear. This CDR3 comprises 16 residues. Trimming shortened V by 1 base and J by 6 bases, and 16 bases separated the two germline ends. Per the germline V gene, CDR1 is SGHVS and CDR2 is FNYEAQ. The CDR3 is CASSLGAIKRTNEQFF. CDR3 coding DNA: TGTGCCAGCAGCTTAGGCGCGATAAAAAGGACCAATGAGCAGTTCTTC.

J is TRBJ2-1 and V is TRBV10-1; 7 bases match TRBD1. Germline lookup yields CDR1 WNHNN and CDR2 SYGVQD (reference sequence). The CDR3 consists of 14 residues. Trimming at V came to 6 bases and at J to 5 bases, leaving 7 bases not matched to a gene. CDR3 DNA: TGCGCCAGCAGCCGGGACAGCTTAAACAATGAGCAGTTCTTC. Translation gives CASSRDSLNNEQFF.

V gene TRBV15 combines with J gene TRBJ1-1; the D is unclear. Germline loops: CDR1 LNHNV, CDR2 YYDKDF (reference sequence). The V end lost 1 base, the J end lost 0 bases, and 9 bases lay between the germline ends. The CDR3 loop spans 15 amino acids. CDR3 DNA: TGTGCCACCAGCAGAGGAGGGCCCATGAACACTGAAGCTTTCTTT. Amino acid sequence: CATSRGGPMNTEAFF.

This CDR3 reads CASSYRSYTEAFF. CDR3 DNA sequence: TGTGCCAGCAGTTACAGGAGTTACACTGAAGCTTTCTTT. V and J are TRBV6-5 and TRBJ1-1; no firm D call. Germline CDR1 reads MNHEY; CDR2 reads SVGAGI. This CDR3 contains 13 residues. The V and J ends lost 2 bases and 3 bases respectively, with 7 bases between them.

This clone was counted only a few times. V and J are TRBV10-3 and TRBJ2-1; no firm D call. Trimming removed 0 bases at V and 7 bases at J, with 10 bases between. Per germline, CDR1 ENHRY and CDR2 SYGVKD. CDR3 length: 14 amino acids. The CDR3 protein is CAISESGFRNEQFF. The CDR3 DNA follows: TGTGCCATCAGTGAGTCAGGTTTCCGGAATGAGCAGTTCTTC.

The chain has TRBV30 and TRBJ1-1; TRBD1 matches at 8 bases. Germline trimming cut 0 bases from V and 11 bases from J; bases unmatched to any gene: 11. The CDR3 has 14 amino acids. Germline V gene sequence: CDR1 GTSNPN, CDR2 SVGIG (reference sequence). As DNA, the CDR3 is TGTGCCTGGAGTGTTGGGACAGGAGGAAGCGAGGCTTTCTTT. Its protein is CAWSVGTGGSEAFF.

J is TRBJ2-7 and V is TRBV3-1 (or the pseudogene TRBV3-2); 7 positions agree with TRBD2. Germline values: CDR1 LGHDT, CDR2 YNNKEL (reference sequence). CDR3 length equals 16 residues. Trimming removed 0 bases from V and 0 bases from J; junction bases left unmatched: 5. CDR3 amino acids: CASSQDWGGSSYEQYF. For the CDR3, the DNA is TGTGCCAGCAGCCAAGATTGGGGGGGAAGCTCCTACGAGCAGTACTTC.

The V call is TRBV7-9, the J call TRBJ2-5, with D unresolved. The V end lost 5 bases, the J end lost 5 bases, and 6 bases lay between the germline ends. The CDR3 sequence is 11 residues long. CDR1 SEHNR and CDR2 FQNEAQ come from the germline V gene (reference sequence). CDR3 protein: CASSREETQYF. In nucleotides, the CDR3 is TGTGCCAGCAGCCGAGAGGAGACCCAGTACTTC. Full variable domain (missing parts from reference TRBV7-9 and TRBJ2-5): DTGVSQNPRHKITKRGQNVTFRCDPISEHNRLYWYRQTLGQGPEFLTYFQNEAQLEKSRLLSDRFSAERPKGSFSTLEIQRTEQGDSAMYLCASSREETQYFGPGTRLLVL.

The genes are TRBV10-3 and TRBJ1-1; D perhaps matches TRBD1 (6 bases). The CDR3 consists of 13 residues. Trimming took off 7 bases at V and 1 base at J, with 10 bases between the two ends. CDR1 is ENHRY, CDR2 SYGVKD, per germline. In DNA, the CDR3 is TGTGCCATCACCGGACAGCCGAACACTGAAGCTTTCTTT. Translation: CAITGQPNTEAFF.

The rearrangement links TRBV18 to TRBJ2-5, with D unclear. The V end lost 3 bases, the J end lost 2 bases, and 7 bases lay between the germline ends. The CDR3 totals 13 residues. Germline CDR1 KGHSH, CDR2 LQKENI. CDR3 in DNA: TGTGCCAGCTCACCCTCTCAGCAAGAGACCCAGTACTTC. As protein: CASSPSQQETQYF.

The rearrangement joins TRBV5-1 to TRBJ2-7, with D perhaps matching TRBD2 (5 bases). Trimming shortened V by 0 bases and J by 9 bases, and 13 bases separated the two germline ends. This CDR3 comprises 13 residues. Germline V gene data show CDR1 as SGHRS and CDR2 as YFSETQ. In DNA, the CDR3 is TGCGCCAGCAGCTTGGCCCGCAGAGAGGGGCAGTACTTC. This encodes CASSLARREGQYF.

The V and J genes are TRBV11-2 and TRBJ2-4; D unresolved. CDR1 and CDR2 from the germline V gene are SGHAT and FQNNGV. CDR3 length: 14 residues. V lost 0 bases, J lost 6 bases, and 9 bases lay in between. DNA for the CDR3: TGTGCCAGCAGCTTAGATAGCCCCGCAAACATTCAGTACTTC. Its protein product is CASSLDSPANIQYF.

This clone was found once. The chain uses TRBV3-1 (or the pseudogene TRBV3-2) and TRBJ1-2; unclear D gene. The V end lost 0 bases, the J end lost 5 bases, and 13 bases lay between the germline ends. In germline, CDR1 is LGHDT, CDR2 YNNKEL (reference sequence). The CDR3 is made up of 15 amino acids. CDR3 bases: TGTGCCAGCAGCCAAGAGGGAATTAGTGGTTATGGCTACACCTTC. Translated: CASSQEGISGYGYTF.

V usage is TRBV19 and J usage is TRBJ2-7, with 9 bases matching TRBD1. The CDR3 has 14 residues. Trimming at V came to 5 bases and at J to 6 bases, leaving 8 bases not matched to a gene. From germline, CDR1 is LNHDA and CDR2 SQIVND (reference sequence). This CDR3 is CASSPGTGYGEQYF. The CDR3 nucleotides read TGTGCCAGTAGTCCCGGGACAGGGTATGGCGAGCAGTACTTC.

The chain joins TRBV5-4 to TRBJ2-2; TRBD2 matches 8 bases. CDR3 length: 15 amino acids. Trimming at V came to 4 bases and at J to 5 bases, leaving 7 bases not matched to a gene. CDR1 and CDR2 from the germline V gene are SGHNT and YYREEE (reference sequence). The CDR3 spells CASSRGGPITGELFF. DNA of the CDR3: TGTGCCAGCAGCCGCGGGGGGCCGATAACCGGGGAGCTGTTTTTT.

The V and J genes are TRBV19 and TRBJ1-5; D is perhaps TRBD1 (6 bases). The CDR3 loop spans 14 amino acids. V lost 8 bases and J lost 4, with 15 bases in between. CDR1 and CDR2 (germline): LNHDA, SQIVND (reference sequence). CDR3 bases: TGTGCCAGTGGGACACAGGGATGGAATCAGCCCCAGCATTTT. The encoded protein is CASGTQGWNQPQHF.

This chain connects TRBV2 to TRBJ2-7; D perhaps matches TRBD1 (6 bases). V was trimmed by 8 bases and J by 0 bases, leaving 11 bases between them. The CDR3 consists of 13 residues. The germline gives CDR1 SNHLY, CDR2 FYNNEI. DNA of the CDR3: TGTGCCAGCCGAGGACAGCTCTCCTACGAGCAGTACTTC. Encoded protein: CASRGQLSYEQYF.

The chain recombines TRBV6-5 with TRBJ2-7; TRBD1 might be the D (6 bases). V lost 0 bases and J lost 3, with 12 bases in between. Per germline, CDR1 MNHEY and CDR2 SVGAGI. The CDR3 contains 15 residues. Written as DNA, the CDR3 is TGTGCCAGCAGTTACTCGAGTGTCAGGGGCTACGAGCAGTACTTC. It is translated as CASSYSSVRGYEQYF.

The CDR3 loop reads CASSLSGGRAGQYF. The CDR3 coding sequence is TGTGCCAGCAGTTTAAGCGGGGGGAGGGCCGGGCAGTACTTC. The chain uses TRBV28 and TRBJ2-7, with 9 nucleotides matching TRBD2. Germline CDR1 MDHEN, CDR2 SYDVKM. The J segment lost 9 bases and the V segment lost 2 bases, leaving 8 bases of the junction unmatched. The CDR3 is 14 amino acids.

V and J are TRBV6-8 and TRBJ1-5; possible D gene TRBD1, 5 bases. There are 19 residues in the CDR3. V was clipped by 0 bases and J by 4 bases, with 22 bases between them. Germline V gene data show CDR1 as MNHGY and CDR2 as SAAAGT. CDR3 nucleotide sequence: TGTGCCAGCAGTTACTCGGCGGGTGGACGGGGCTCAGGGAATCAGCCCCAGCATTTT. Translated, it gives CASSYSAGGRGSGNQPQHF.